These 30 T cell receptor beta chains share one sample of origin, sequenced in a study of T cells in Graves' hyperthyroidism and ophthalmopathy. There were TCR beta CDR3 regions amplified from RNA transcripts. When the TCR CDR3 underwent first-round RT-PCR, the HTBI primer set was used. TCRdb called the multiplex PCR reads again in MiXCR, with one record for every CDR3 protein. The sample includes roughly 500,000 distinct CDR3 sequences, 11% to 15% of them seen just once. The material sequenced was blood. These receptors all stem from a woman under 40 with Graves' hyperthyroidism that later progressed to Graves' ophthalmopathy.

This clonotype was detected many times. In DNA, the CDR3 is TGTGCCAGCGCAAACTTTGCATTACTAGCCACCACAGATACGCAGTATTTT. Translating gives CASANFALLATTDTQYF. This chain connects TRBV5-6 to TRBJ2-3; TRBD2 might be the D (6 bases). CDR1 and CDR2 from the germline V gene are SGHDT and YYEEEE. The length of the CDR3 is 17 residues. The ends were cut back, 7 bases at V and 2 bases at J, with 23 bases in the middle. The variable domain in full, completed from reference TRBV5-6 and TRBJ2-3, reads DAGVTQSPTHLIKTRGQQVTLRCSPKSGHDTVSWYQQALGQGPQFIFQYYEEEERQRGNFPDRFSGHQFPNYSSELNVNALLLGDSALYLCASANFALLATTDTQYFGPGTRLTVL.

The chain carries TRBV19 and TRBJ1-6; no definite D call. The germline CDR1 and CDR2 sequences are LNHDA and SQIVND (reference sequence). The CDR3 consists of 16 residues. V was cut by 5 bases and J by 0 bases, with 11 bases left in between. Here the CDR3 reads CASSGPASSYNSPLHF. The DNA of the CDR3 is TGTGCCAGTAGTGGGCCCGCGAGCTCCTATAATTCACCCCTCCACTTT.

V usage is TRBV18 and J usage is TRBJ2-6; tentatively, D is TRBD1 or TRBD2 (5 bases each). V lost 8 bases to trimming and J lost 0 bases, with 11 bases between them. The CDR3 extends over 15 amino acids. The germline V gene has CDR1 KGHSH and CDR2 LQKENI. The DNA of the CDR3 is TGTGCCAGCCACCCTGGGACCTCTGGGGCCAACGTCCTGACTTTC. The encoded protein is CASHPGTSGANVLTF.

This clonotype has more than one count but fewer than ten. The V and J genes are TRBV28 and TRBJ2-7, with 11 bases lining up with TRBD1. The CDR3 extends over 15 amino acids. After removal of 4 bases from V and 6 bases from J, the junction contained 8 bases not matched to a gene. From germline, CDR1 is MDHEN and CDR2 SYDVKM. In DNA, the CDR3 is TGTGCCAGCAGTTCAATCGGACAGGGGGCCCTCGAGCAGTACTTC. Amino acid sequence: CASSSIGQGALEQYF.

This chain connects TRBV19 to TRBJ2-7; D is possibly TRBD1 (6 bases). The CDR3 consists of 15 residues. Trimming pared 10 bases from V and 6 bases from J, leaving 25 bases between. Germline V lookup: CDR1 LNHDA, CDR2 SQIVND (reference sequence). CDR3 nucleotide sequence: TGTGCCACCCATCCTCAACAGGGCGTTATCGGCGAGCAGTACTTC. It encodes CATHPQQGVIGEQYF.

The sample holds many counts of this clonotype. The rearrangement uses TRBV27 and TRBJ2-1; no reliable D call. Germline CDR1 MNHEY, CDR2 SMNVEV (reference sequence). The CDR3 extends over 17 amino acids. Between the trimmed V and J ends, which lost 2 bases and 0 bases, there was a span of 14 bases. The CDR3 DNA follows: TGTGCCAGCAGTTTAAACACCCGGGTTGGCTCCTACAATGAGCAGTTCTTC. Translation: CASSLNTRVGSYNEQFF.

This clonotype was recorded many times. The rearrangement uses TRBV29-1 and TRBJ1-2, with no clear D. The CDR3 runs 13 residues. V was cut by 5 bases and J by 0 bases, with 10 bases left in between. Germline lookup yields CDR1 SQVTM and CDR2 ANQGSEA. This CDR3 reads CSVTVLPNYGYTF. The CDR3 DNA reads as TGCAGCGTTACCGTTCTTCCTAACTATGGCTACACCTTC.

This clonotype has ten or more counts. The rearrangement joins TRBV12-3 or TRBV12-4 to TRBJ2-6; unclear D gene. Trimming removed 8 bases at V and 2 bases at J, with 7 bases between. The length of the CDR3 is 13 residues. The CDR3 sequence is CASASTGANVLTF. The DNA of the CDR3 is TGTGCCAGCGCGTCAACTGGGGCCAACGTCCTGACTTTC.

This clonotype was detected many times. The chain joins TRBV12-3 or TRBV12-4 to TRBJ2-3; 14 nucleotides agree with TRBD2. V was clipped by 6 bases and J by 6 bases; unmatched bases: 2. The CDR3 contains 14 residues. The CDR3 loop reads CASRRLAGGDTQYF. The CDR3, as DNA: TGTGCCAGCAGAAGACTAGCGGGAGGGGATACGCAGTATTTT.

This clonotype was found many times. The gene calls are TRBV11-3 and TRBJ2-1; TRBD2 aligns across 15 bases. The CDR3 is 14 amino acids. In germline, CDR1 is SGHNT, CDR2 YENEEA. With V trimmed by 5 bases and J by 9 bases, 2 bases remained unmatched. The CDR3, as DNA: TGTGCCAGCAGCGTGGGACTAGCGGGAGGTGAGCAGTTCTTC. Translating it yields CASSVGLAGGEQFF.

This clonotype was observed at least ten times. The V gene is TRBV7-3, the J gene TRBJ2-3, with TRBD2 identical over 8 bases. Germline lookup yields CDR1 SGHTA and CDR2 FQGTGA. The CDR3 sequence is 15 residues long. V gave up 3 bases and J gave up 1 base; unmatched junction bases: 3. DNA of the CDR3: TGTGCCAGCAGCTTCGCGGGAGGAGGCACAGATACGCAGTATTTT. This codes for CASSFAGGGTDTQYF.

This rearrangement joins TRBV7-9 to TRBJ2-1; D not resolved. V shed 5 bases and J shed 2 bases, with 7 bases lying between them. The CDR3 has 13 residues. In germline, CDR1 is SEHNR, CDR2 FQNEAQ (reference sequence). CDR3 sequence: CASSQLAYNEQFF. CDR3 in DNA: TGTGCCAGCAGCCAACTCGCCTACAATGAGCAGTTCTTC.

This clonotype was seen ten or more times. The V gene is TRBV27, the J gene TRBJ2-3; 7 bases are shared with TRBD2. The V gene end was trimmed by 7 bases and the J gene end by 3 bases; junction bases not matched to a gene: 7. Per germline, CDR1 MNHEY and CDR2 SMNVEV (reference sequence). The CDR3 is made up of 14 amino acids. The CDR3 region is CASKPSGWTDTQYF. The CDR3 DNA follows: TGTGCCAGCAAACCTAGCGGTTGGACAGATACGCAGTATTTT.

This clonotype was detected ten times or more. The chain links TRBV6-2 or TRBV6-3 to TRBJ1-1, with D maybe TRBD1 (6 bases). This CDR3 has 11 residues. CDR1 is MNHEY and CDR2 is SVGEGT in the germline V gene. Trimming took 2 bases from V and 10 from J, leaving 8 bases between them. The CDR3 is CASSYRGAAFF. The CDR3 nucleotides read TGTGCCAGCAGTTACCGGGGGGCAGCTTTCTTT.

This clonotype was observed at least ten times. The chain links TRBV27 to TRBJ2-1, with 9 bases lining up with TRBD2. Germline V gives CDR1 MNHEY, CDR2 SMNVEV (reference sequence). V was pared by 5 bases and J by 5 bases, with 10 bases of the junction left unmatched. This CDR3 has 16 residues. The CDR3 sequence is CASSAVAGEANNEQFF. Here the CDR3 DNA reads TGTGCCAGCAGTGCAGTAGCGGGAGAGGCTAACAATGAGCAGTTCTTC.

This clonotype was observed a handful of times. CDR3 in DNA: TGTGCCAGCTCACTTAGTGAGATTGGCACAGATACGCAGTATTTT. Its translation: CASSLSEIGTDTQYF. V and J are TRBV18 and TRBJ2-3; D remains unclear. Germline V CDR1 and CDR2: KGHSH, LQKENI. Between the trimmed V and J ends, which lost 4 bases and 1 base, there was a span of 12 bases. The CDR3 covers 15 residues.

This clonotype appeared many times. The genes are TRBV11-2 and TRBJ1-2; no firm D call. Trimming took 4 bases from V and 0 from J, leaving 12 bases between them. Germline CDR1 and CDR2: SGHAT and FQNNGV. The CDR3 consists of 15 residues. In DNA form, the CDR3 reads TGTGCCAGCAGCTCGGAGACGGACGCTAACTATGGCTACACCTTC. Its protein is CASSSETDANYGYTF.

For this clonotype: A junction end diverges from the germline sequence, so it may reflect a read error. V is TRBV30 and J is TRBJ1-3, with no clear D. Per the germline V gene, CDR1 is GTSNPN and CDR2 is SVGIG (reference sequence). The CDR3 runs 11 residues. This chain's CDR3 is CGWEGGNTIYF. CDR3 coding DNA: TGCGGTTGGGAAGGAGGAAACACCATATATTTT.

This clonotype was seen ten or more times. The CDR3 loop reads CASRGGNQPQHF. CDR3 DNA sequence: TGTGCCAGCAGGGGGGGGAATCAGCCCCAGCATTTT. The chain uses TRBV27 and TRBJ1-5, with D perhaps matching TRBD1 (5 bases). Trimming shortened V by 6 bases and J by 4 bases, and 7 bases separated the two germline ends. CDR1 and CDR2 (germline): MNHEY, SMNVEV (reference sequence). The CDR3 is 12 residues long.

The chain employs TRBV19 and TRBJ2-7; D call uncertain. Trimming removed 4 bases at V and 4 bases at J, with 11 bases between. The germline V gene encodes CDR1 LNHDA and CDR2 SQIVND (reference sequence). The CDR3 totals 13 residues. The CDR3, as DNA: TGTGCCAGTAGTAGGTCGACGATGTACGAGCAGTACTTC. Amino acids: CASSRSTMYEQYF.

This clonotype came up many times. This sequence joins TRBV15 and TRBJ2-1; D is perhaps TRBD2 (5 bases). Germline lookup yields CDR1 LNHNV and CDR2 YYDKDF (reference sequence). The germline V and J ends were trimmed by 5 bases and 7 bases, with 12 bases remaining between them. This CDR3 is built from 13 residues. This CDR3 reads CATSSMEENEQFF. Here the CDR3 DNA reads TGTGCCACCAGCTCGATGGAGGAGAATGAGCAGTTCTTC.

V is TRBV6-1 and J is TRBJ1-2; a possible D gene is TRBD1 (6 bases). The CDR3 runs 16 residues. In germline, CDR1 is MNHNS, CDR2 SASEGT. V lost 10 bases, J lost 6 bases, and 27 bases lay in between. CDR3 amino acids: CATIGQLTLFLDGYTF. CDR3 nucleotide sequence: TGTGCCACGATCGGACAGCTCACACTCTTCCTGGATGGCTACACCTTC.

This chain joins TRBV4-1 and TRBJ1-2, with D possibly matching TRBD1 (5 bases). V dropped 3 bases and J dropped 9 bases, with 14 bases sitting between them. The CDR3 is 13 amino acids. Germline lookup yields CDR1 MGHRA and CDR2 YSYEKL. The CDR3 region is CASSHGRDSSYTF. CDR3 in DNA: TGCGCCAGCAGCCACGGAAGGGACTCCAGCTACACCTTC.

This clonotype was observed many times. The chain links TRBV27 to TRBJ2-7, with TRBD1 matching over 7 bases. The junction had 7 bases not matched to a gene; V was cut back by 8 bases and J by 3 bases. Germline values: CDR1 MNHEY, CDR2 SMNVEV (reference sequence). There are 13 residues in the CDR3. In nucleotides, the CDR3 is TGTGCCAGCTTCGGGTCAGGGGGCTACGAGCAGTACTTC. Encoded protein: CASFGSGGYEQYF.

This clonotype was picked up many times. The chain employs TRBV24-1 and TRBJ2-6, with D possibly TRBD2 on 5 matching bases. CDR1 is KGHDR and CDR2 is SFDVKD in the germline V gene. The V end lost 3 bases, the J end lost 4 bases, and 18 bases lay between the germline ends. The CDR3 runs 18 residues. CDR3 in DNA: TGTGCCACCAGTGATCACCGGACCGGCGGGTTGGGGGCCAACGTCCTGACTTTC. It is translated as CATSDHRTGGLGANVLTF.

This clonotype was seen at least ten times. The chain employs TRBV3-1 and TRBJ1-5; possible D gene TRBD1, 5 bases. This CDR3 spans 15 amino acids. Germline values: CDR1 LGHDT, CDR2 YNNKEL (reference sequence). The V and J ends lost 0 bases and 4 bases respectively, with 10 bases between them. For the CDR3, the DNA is TGTGCCAGCAGCCAAGAATGGGGGGATAATCAGCCCCAGCATTTT. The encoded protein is CASSQEWGDNQPQHF.

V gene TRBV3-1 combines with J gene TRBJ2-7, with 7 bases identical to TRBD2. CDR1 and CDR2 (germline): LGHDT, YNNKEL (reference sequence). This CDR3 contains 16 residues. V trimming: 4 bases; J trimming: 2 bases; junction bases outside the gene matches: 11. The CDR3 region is CASSPSLLAATYEQYF. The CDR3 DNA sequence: TGTGCCAGCAGCCCCTCCCTTCTAGCGGCAACCTACGAGCAGTACTTC.

The CDR3 bases are TGTGCCAGTAGTATCCTCGGACAGGGGGCGAACACAGATACGCAGTATTTT. Amino acids: CASSILGQGANTDTQYF. The chain couples TRBV19 to TRBJ2-3, with TRBD1 identical over 11 bases. Germline V CDR1 and CDR2: LNHDA, SQIVND (reference sequence). V was clipped by 3 bases and J by 2 bases; unmatched bases: 7. The CDR3 runs to 17 residues.

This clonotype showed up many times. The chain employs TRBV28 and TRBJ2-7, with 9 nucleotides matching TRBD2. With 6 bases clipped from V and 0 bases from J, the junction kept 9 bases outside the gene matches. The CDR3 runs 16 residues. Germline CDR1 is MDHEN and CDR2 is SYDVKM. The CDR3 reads CASRLLAGYSSYEQYF. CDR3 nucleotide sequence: TGTGCCAGCAGATTACTAGCGGGCTACAGCTCCTACGAGCAGTACTTC.

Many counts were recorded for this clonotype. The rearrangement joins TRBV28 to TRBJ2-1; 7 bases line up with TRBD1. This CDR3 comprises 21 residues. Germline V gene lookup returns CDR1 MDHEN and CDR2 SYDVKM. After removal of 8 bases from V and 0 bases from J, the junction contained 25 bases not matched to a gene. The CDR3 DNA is TGTGCCAGCGGAAACTCCGCGACAGGGCAAAGCTCACAGAGCTCCTACAATGAGCAGTTCTTC. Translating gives CASGNSATGQSSQSSYNEQFF.